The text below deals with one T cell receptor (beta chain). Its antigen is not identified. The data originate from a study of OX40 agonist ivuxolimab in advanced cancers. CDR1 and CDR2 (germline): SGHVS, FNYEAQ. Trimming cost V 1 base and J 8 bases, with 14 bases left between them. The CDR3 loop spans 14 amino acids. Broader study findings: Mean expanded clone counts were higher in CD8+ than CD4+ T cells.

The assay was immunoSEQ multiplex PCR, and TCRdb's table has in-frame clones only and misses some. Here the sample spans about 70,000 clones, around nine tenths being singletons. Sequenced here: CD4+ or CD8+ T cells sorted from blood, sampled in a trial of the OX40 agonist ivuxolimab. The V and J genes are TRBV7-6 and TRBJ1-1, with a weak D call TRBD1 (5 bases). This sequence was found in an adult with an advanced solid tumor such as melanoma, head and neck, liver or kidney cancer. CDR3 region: CASSLGGQGIEAFF. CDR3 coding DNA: TGTGCCAGCAGCTTAGGCGGCCAGGGTATCGAAGCTTTCTTT.